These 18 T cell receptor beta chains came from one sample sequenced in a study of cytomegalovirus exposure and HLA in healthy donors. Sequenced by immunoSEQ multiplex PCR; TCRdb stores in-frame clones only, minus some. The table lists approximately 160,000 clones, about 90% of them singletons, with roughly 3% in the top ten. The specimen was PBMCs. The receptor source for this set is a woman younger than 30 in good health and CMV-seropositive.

The CDR3 loop is CASSPGQGARNTGELFF. The CDR3 nucleotides are TGTGCCAGCAGTCCGGGACAGGGGGCGCGAAACACCGGGGAGCTGTTTTTT. This chain joins TRBV27 and TRBJ2-2; 12 bases fit TRBD1. CDR1 and CDR2 (germline): MNHEY, SMNVEV (reference sequence). The CDR3 runs to 17 residues. The trim removed 5 bases at V and 2 bases at J, leaving 6 bases unmatched.

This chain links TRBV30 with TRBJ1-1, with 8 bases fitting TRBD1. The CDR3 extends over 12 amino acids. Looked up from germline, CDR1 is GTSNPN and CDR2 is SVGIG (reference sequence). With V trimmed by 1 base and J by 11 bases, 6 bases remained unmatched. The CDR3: CAWSAPGGYAFF. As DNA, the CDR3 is TGTGCCTGGAGTGCCCCAGGGGGCTACGCTTTCTTT.

CDR3 in DNA: TGTGCCAGCAGCTTAGGCGGCCTTAACTATGGCTACACCTTC. This gives the protein CASSLGGLNYGYTF. The V and J genes are TRBV7-2 and TRBJ1-2; D is uncertain. Germline V gene data show CDR1 as SGHTA and CDR2 as FQGNSA. CDR3 length equals 14 residues. The V end lost 1 base, the J end lost 1 base, and 7 bases lay between the germline ends.

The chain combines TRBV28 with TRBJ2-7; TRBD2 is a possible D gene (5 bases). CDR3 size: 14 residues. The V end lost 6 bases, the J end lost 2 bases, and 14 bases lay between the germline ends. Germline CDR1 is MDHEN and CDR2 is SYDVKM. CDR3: CASSQRLKPYEQYF. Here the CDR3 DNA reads TGTGCCAGCAGCCAGCGGCTTAAGCCCTACGAGCAGTACTTC.

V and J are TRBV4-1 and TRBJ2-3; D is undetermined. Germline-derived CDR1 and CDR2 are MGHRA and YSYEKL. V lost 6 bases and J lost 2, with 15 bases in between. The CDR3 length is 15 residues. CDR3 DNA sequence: TGCGCCAGCAGGCCCCGCGGCTACATCACAGATACGCAGTATTTT. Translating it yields CASRPRGYITDTQYF.

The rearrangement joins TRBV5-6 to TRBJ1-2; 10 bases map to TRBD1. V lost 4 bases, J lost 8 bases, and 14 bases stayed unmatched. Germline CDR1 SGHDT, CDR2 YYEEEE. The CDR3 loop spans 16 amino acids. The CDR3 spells CASSLPGQGPSVGYTF. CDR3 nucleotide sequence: TGTGCCAGCAGCCTACCGGGACAGGGGCCAAGTGTCGGCTACACCTTC.

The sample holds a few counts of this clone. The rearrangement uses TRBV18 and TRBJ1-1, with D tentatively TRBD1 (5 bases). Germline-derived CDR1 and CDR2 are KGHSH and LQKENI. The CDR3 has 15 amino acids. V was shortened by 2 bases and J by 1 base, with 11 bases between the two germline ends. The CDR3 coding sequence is TGTGCCAGCTCACCAGGGAGGGGAGGGAACACTGAAGCTTTCTTT. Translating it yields CASSPGRGGNTEAFF.

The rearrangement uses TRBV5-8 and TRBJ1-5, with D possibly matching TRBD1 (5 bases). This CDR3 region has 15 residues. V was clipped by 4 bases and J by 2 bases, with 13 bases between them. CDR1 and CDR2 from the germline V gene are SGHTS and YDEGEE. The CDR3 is CASSPGVMGNQPQHF. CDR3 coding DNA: TGTGCCAGCAGCCCGGGGGTAATGGGCAATCAGCCCCAGCATTTT.

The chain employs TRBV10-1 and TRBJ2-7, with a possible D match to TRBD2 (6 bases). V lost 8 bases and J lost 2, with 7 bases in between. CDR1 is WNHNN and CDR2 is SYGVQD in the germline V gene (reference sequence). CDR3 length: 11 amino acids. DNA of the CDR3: TGCGCCAGCGGCGGGGCCTACGAGCAGTACTTC. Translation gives CASGGAYEQYF.

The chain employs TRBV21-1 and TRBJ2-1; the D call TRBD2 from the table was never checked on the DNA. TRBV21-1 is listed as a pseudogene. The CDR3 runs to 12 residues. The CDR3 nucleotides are TGTGCCAGCAGCAAAGACGGGGTCGGGCAGTTCTTC. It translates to CASSKDGVGQFF.

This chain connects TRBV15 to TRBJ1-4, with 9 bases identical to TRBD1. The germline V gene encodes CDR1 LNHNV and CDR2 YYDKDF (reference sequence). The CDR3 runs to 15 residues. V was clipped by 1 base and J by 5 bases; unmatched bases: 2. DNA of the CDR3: TGTGCCACCAGCAGAGGGGGGACAGGGAATGAAAAACTGTTTTTT. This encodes CATSRGGTGNEKLFF.

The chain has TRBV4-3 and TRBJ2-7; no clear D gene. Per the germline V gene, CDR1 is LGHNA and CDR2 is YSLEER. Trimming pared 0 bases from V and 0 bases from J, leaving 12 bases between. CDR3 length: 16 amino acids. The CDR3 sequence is CASSQDPGSSSYEQYF. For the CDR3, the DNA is TGCGCCAGCAGCCAAGATCCAGGCTCATCCTCCTACGAGCAGTACTTC.

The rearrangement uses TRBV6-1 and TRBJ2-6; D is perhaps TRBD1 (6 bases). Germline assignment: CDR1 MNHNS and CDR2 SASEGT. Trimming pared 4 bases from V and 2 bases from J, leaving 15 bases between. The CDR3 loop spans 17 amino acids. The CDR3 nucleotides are TGTGCCAGCAGTGTCCTACAGGGTATGACTGGGGCCAACGTCCTGACTTTC. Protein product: CASSVLQGMTGANVLTF.

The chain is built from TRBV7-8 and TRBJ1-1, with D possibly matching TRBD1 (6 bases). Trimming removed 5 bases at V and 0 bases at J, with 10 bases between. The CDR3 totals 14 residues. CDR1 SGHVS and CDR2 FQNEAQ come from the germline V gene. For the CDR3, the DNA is TGTGCCAGCAGCAACAGGGCCTTGAACACTGAAGCTTTCTTT. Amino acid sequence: CASSNRALNTEAFF.

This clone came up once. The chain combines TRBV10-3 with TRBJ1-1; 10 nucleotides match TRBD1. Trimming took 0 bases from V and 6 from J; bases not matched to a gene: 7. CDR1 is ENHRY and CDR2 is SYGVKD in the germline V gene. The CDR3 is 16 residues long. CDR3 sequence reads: CAISESRVDRGPEAFF. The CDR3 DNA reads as TGTGCCATCAGTGAGTCGCGGGTCGACAGGGGGCCTGAAGCTTTCTTT.

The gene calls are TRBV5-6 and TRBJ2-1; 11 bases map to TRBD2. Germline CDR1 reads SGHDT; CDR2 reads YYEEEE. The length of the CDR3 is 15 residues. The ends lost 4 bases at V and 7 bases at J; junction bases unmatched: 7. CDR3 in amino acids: CASSRMTSGVNEQFF. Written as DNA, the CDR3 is TGTGCCAGCAGCCGAATGACTAGCGGGGTGAATGAGCAGTTCTTC.

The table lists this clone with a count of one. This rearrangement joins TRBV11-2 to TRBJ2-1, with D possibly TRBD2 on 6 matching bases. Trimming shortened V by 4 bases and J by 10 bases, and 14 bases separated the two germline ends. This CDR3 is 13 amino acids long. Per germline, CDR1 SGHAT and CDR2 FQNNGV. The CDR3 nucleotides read TGTGCCAGCAGCTCGAGGGACTCAGAGGAGCAGTTCTTC. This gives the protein CASSSRDSEEQFF.

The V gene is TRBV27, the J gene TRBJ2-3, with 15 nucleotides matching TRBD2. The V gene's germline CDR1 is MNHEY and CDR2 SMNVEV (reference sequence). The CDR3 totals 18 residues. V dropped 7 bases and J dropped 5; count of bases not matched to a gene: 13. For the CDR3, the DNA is TGTGCCAGCACCTCCCGGACTAGCGGGAGGGCCTTAAGAGATACGCAGTATTTT. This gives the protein CASTSRTSGRALRDTQYF.